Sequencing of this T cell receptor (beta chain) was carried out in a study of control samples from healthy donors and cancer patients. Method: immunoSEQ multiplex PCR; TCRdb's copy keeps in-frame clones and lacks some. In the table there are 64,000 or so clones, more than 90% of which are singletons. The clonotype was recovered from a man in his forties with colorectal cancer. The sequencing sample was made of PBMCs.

The CDR3 is CASSGMDEKLFF. DNA for the CDR3: TGCGCCAGCAGTGGGATGGATGAAAAACTGTTTTTT. The chain is built from TRBV10-1 and TRBJ1-4; D unclear. This CDR3 has 12 amino acids. Trimming shortened V by 4 bases and J by 6 bases, and 6 bases separated the two germline ends. Looked up from germline, CDR1 is WNHNN and CDR2 is SYGVQD (reference sequence).